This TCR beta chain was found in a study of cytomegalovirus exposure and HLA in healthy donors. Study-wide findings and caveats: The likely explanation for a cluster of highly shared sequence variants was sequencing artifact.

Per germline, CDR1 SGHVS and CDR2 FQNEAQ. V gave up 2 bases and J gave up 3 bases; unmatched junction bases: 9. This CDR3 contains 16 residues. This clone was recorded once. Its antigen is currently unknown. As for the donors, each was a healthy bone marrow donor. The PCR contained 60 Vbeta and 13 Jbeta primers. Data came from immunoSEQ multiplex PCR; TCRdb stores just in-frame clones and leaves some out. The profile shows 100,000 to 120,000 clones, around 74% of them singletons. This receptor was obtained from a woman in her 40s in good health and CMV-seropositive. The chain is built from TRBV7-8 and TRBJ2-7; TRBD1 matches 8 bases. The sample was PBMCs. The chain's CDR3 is CASSLPGRDRNYEQYF. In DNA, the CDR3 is TGTGCCAGCAGCTTACCCGGCAGGGACAGGAACTACGAGCAGTACTTC.